This is a list of T cell receptor beta chains from one sample in a study of cytomegalovirus exposure and HLA in healthy donors. TCRdb's copy holds only in-frame clones and misses some; the assay was immunoSEQ multiplex PCR. Altogether roughly 160,000 clones are present, less than 85% being singletons, with the ten largest covering around 4%. Sample: PBMCs. The receptor source for this set is a man aged 40-55 years in good health and CMV-seronegative. Each CDR3 is given with its conserved first and last residue. The D gene is left open where the match is weak. The size of a clone is reported for some rows only, either as once, few or many, or as a class for expanded clones.

V	D	size	J	CDR3	DNA
TRBV7-8	TRBD1	.	TRBJ1-4	CASSLDYREVFGQGGEKLFF	TGTGCCAGCAGCTTAGATTACCGGGAGGTTTTTGGACAGGGGGGAGAAAAACTGTTTTTT
TRBV30	TRBD1	once	TRBJ2-3	CAWGTPGQGITDTQYF	TGTGCCTGGGGTACTCCGGGACAGGGGATCACAGATACGCAGTATTTT
TRBV2	.	.	TRBJ1-6	CASKRLENNSPLHF	TGTGCCAGCAAGCGCCTTGAGAATAATTCACCCCTCCACTTT
TRBV9	.	.	TRBJ1-2	CASSVEAYGAGEMAVTF	TGTGCCAGCAGCGTAGAGGCCTACGGGGCAGGGGAAATGGCGGTCACCTTC
TRBV19	.	.	TRBJ1-6	CASSIDLYNSPLHF	TGTGCCAGTAGTATAGATCTGTATAATTCACCCCTCCACTTT
TRBV19	TRBD1	.	TRBJ1-2	CASRAGQGYGYTF	TGTGCCAGTAGAGCGGGACAGGGCTATGGCTACACCTTC
TRBV7-2	TRBD2	few	TRBJ2-1	CASSLTRTSGGQQFF	TGTGCCAGCAGCTTAACCCGGACTAGCGGGGGACAGCAGTTCTTC
TRBV25-1	.	.	TRBJ1-5	CASRARGAAQPQHF	TGTGCCAGCAGGGCCCGGGGAGCGGCTCAGCCCCAGCATTTT
TRBV12-5	.	.	TRBJ2-7	CASGTIRQAYEQYF	TGTGCTAGTGGGACAATTCGACAGGCCTACGAGCAGTACTTC
TRBV5-1	TRBD2	.	TRBJ2-3	CASSPGGLTDTQYF	TGCGCCAGCTCCCCGGGGGGGCTAACAGATACGCAGTATTTT
TRBV18	TRBD1	.	TRBJ2-7	CASSPGDSYHEQYF	TGTGCCAGCTCACCCGGGGACAGTTACCACGAGCAGTACTTC
TRBV14	.	.	TRBJ2-7	CASSQDLTAYEQYF	TGTGCCAGCAGCCAAGATCTTACAGCCTACGAGCAGTACTTC
TRBV13	.	.	TRBJ2-2	CASSLEGAGETGELFF	TGTGCCAGCAGCTTAGAGGGAGCAGGGGAGACCGGGGAGCTGTTTTTT
TRBV2	.	.	TRBJ1-1	CASSEAGAAEAFF	TGTGCCAGCAGTGAAGCAGGGGCGGCTGAAGCTTTCTTT
TRBV6-4	TRBD1	few	TRBJ2-3	CASSGQGGTDTQYF	TGTGCCAGCAGTGGACAGGGAGGCACAGATACGCAGTATTTT
TRBV9	.	.	TRBJ2-2	CASSVVGGIGELFF	TGTGCCAGCAGCGTAGTCGGGGGAATCGGGGAGCTGTTTTTT
TRBV14	.	.	TRBJ2-1	CASSPTTHEQFF	TGTGCCAGCAGTCCCACAACCCATGAGCAGTTCTTC
TRBV29-1	TRBD1	few	TRBJ2-1	CSHRQGKDEQFF	TGCAGCCACCGACAGGGGAAGGATGAGCAGTTCTTC
TRBV19	.	.	TRBJ1-1	CASSIPGLTEAFF	TGTGCCAGTAGTATCCCAGGTTTGACTGAAGCTTTCTTT
TRBV6-1	.	.	TRBJ2-3	CASSKERNTQYF	TGTGCCAGCAGCAAAGAGAGAAATACGCAGTATTTT
TRBV7-8	.	.	TRBJ2-6	CASSSHRFSSGANVLTF	TGTGCCAGCAGCTCCCACAGGTTTAGCTCTGGGGCCAACGTCCTGACTTTC
TRBV4-3	TRBD1	.	TRBJ2-3	CASSQEQGQGPTDTQYF	TGCGCCAGCAGCCAAGAACAGGGACAGGGTCCCACAGATACGCAGTATTTT